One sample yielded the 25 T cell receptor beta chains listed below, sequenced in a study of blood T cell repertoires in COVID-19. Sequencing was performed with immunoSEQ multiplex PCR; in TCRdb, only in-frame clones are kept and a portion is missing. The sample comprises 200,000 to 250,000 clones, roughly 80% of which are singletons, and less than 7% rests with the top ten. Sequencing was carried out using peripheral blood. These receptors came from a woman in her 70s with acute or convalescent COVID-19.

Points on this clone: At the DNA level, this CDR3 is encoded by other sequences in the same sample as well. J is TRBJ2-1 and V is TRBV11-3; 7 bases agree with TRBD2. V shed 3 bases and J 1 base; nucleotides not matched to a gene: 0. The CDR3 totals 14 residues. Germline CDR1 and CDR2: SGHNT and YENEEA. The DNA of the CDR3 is TGTGCCAGCAGCTTCGGGGGGTCCTACAATGAGCAGTTCTTC. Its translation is CASSFGGSYNEQFF.

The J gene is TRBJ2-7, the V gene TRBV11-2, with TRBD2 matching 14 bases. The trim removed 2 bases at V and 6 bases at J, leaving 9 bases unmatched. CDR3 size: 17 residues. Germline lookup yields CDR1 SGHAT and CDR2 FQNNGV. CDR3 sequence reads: CASSLSSWTSGRPEQYF. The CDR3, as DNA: TGTGCCAGCAGCTTATCATCCTGGACTAGCGGGAGGCCCGAGCAGTACTTC.

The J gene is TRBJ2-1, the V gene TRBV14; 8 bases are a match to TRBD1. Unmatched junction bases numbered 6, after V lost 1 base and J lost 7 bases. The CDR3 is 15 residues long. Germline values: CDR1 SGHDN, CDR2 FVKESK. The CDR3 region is CASSQARGLNNEQFF. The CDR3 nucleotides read TGTGCCAGCAGCCAAGCCAGGGGGCTTAATAATGAGCAGTTCTTC.

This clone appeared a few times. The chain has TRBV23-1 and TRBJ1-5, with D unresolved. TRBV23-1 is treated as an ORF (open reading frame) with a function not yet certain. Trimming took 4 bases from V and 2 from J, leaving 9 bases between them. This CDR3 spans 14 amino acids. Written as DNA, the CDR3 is TGCGCCAGCAGTCCTGGCTGTTGCAATCAGCCCCAGCATTTT. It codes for CASSPGCCNQPQHF.

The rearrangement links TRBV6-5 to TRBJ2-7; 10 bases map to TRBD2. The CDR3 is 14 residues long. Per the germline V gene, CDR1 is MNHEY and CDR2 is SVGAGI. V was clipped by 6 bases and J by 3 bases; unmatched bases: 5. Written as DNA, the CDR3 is TGTGCCAGCAGCAAGGGGACTAGCGACTACGAGCAGTACTTC. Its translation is CASSKGTSDYEQYF.

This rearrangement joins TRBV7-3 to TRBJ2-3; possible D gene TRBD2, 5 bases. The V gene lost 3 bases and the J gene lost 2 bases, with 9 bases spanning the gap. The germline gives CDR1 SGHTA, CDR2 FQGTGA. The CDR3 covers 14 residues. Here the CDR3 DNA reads TGTGCCAGCAGCTTTAGCGTCTACACAGATACGCAGTATTTT. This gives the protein CASSFSVYTDTQYF. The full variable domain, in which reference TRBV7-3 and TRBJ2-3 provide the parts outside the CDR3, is GAGVSQTPSNKVTEKGKYVELRCDPISGHTALYWYRQSLGQGPEFLIYFQGTGAADDSGLPNDRFFAVRPEGSVSTLKIQRTERGDSAVYLCASSFSVYTDTQYFGPGTRLTVL.

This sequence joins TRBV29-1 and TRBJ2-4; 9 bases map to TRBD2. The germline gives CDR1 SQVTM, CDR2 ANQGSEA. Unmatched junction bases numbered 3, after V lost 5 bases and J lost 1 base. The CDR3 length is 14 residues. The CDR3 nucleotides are TGCAGCGTTTGGCGGGAGGGGGCCAAAAACATTCAGTACTTC. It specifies CSVWREGAKNIQYF.

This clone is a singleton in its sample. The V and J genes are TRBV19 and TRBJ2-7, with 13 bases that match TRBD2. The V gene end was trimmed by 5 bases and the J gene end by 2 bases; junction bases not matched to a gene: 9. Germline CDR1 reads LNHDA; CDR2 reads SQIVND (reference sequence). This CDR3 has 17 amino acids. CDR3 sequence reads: CASSHIPGLAGTYEQYF. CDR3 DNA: TGTGCCAGTAGTCATATACCGGGACTAGCGGGAACCTACGAGCAGTACTTC. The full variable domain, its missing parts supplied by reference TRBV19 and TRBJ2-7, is DGGITQSPKYLFRKEGQNVTLSCEQNLNHDAMYWYRQDPGQGLRLIYYSQIVNDFQKGDIAEGYSVSREKKESFPLTVTSAQKNPTAFYLCASSHIPGLAGTYEQYFGPGTRLTVT.

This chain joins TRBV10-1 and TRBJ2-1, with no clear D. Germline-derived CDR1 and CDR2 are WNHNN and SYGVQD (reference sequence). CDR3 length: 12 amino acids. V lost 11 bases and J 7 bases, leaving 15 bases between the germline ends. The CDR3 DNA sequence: TGCGCCGAAAAAGTCGAGGTGAATGAGCAGTTCTTC. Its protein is CAEKVEVNEQFF.

The CDR3 sequence: CASSSPKGANTGELFF. The CDR3 DNA sequence: TGTGCCAGCAGTTCCCCAAAGGGGGCGAACACCGGGGAGCTGTTTTTT. This sequence joins TRBV28 and TRBJ2-2; possibly TRBD1 for D (6 bases). The CDR3 consists of 16 residues. The V and J ends lost 4 bases and 0 bases respectively, with 12 bases between them. CDR1 MDHEN and CDR2 SYDVKM come from the germline V gene.

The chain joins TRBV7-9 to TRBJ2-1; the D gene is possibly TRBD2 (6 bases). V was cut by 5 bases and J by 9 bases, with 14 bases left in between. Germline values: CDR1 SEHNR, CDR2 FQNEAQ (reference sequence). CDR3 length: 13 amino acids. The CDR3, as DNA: TGTGCCAGCAGCATTTCCGGGAGCGTTGAGCAGTTCTTC. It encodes CASSISGSVEQFF.

This CDR3 reads CAWSGGGGSYEQYF. The CDR3 DNA reads TGTGCCTGGAGTGGGGGGGGCGGATCCTACGAGCAGTACTTC. V usage is TRBV30 and J usage is TRBJ2-7; D is possibly TRBD2 (7 bases). V was shortened by 1 base and J by 1 base, with 11 bases between the two germline ends. Looked up from germline, CDR1 is GTSNPN and CDR2 is SVGIG (reference sequence). The CDR3 length is 14 residues. The full variable domain, in which reference TRBV30 and TRBJ2-7 provide the parts outside the CDR3, is SQTIHQWPATLVQPVGSPLSLECTVEGTSNPNLYWYRQAAGRGLQLLFYSVGIGQISSEVPQNLSASRPQDRQFILSSKKLLLSDSGFYLCAWSGGGGSYEQYFGPGTRLTVT.

CDR3 coding DNA: TGTGCCAGCAGGGGACAGGGGGCCCAAGCTTTCTTT. This sequence encodes CASRGQGAQAFF. The chain has TRBV2 and TRBJ1-1, with 12 positions matching TRBD1. Germline lookup yields CDR1 SNHLY and CDR2 FYNNEI. The CDR3 contains 12 residues. V dropped 6 bases and J dropped 9; count of bases not matched to a gene: 2. The full variable domain, its missing parts supplied by reference TRBV2 and TRBJ1-1, is EPEVTQTPSHQVTQMGQEVILRCVPISNHLYFYWYRQILGQKVEFLVSFYNNEISEKSEIFDDQFSVERPDGSNFTLKIRSTKLEDSAMYFCASRGQGAQAFFGQGTRLTVV.

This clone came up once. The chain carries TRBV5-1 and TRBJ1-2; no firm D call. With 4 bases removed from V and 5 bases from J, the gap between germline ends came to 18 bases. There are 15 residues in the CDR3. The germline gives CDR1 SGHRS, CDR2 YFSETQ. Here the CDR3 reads CASSPSPTPQYGYTF. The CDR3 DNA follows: TGCGCCAGCAGCCCTTCACCGACACCGCAATATGGCTACACCTTC.

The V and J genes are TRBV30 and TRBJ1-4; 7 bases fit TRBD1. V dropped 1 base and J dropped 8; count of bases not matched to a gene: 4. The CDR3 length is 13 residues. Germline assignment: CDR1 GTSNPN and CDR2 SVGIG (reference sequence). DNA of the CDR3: TGTGCCTGGAGTGCCCAGGGGGAAGAAAAACTGTTTTTT. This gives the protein CAWSAQGEEKLFF.

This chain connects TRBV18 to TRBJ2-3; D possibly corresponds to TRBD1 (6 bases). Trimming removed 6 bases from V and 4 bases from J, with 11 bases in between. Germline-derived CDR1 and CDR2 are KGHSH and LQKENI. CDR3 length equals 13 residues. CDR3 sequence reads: CASSQQGSDTQYF. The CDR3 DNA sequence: TGTGCCAGCTCGCAACAGGGCTCAGATACGCAGTATTTT.

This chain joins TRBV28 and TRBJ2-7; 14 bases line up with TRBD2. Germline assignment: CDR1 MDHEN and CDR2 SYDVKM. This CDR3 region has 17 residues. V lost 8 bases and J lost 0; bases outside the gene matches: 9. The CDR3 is CASPPLGLAGVSYEQYF. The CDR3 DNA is TGTGCCAGCCCGCCGCTGGGACTAGCGGGGGTCTCCTACGAGCAGTACTTC.

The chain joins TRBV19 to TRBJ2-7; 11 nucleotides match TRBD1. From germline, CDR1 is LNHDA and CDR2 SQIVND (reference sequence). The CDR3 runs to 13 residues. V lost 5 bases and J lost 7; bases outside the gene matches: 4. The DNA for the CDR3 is TGTGCCAGTAGTGGACAGGGGGCAGGAGAGCAGTACTTC. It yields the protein CASSGQGAGEQYF.

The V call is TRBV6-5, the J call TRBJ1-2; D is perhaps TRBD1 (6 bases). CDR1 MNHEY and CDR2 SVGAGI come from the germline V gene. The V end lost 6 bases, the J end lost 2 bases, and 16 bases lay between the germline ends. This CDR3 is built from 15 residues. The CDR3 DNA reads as TGTGCCAGCAGCGAGTGGGGGCGGACAAACTATGGCTACACCTTC. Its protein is CASSEWGRTNYGYTF.

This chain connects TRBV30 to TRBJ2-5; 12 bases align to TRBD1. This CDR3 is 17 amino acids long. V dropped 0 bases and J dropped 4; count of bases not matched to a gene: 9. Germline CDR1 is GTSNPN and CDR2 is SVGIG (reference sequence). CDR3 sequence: CAWSVLGTGGFRETQYF. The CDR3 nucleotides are TGTGCCTGGAGTGTACTGGGGACAGGGGGCTTCCGAGAGACCCAGTACTTC.

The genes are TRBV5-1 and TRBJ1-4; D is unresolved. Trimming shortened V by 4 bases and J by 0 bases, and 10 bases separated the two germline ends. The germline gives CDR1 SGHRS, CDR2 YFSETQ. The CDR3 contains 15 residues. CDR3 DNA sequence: TGCGCCAGCAGCCCGTACATGTCAACTAATGAAAAACTGTTTTTT. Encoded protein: CASSPYMSTNEKLFF.

As DNA, the CDR3 is TGTGCCAGCAGCGGAACTAGCGGGACTAGCACAGATACGCAGTATTTT. Its protein is CASSGTSGTSTDTQYF. The V gene is TRBV7-2, the J gene TRBJ2-3; 10 bases match TRBD2. The CDR3 covers 16 residues. The junction had 5 bases not matched to a gene; V was cut back by 5 bases and J by 0 bases. The germline V gene encodes CDR1 SGHTA and CDR2 FQGNSA. The whole variable domain, filled in from reference TRBV7-2 and TRBJ2-3, reads GAGVSQSPSNKVTEKGKDVELRCDPISGHTALYWYRQSLGQGLEFLIYFQGNSAPDKSGLPSDRFSAERTGGSVSTLTIQRTQQEDSAVYLCASSGTSGTSTDTQYFGPGTRLTVL.

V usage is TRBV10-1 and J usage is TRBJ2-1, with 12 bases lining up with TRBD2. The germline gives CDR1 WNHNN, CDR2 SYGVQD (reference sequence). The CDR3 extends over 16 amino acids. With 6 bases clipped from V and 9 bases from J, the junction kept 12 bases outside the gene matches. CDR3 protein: CASRDTGLAGLSEQFF. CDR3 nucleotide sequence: TGCGCCAGCAGAGACACTGGACTAGCGGGATTAAGTGAGCAGTTCTTC.

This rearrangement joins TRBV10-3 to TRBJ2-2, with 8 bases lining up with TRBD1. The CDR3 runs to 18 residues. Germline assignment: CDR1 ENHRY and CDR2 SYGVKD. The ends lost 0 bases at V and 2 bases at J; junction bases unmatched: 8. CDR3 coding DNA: TGTGCCATCAGTGAGTCAAGAGGGACAGGAGGTAACACCGGGGAGCTGTTTTTT. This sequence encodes CAISESRGTGGNTGELFF.

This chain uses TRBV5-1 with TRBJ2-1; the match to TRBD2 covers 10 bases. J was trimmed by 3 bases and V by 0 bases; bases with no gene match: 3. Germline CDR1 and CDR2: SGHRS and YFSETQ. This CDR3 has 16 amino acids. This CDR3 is CASSLGTSGIYNEQFF. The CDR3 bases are TGCGCCAGCAGCTTGGGGACTAGCGGCATCTACAATGAGCAGTTCTTC.